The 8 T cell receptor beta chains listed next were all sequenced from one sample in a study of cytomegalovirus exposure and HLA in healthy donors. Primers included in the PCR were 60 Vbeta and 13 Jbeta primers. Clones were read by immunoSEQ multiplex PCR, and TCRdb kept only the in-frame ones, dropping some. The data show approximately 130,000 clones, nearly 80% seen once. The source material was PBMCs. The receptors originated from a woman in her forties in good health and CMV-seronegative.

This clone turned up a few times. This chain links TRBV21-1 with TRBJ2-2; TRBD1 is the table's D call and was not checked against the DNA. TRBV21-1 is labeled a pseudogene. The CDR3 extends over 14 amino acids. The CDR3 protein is CAQDSPSHTGELFF. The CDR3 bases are TGTGCCCAAGACAGTCCATCCCACACCGGGGAGCTGTTTTTT.

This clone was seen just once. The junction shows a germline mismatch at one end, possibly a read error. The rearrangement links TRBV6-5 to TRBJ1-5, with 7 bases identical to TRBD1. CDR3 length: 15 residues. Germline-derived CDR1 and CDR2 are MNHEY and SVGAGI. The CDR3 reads CVSRPTGASNQPQHF. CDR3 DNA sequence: TGTGTCAGCAGACCTACAGGGGCCAGCAATCAGCCCCAGCATTTT.

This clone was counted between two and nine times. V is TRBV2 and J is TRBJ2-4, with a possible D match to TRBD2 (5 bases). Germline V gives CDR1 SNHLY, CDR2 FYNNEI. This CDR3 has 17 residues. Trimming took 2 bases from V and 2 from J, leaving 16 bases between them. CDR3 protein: CASSEPRVWRPKNIQYF. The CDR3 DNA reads TGTGCCAGCAGTGAACCCCGGGTGTGGAGGCCCAAAAACATTCAGTACTTC.

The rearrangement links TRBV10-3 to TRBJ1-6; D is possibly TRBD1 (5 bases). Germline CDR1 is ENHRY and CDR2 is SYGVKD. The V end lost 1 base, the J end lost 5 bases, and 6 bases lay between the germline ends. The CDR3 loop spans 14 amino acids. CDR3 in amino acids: CAISELGHNSPLHF. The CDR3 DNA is TGTGCCATCAGTGAGTTGGGGCATAATTCACCCCTCCACTTT.

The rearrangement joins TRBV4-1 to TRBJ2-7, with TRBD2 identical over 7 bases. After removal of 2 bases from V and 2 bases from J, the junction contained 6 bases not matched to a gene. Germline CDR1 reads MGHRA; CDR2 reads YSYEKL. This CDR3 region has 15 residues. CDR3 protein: CASSQTRDYPYEQYF. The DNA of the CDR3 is TGCGCCAGCAGCCAAACCCGGGACTACCCCTACGAGCAGTACTTC.

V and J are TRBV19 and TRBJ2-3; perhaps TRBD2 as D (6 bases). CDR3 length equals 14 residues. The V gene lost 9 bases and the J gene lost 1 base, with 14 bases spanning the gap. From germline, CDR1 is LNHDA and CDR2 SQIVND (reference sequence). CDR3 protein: CASGVAVGTDTQYF. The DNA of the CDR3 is TGTGCCAGCGGGGTAGCGGTCGGCACAGATACGCAGTATTTT.

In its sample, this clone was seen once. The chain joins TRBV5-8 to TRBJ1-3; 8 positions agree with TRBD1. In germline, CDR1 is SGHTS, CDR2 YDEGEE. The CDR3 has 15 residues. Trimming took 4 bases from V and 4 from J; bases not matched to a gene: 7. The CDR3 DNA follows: TGTGCCAGCAGCCCTCAGGGGGCAGGAGGAAACACCATATATTTT. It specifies CASSPQGAGGNTIYF.

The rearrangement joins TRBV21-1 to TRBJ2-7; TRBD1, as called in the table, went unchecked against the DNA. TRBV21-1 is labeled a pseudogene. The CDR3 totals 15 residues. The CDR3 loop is CASSKEVGATYEQYF. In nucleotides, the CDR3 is TGTGCCAGCAGCAAAGAGGTGGGGGCCACCTACGAGCAGTACTTC.